This TCR beta chain was documented in a study of graft-versus-host responses after intestinal transplantation. This clone was picked up one time. Its antigen is unknown. CDR1 and CDR2 (germline): MNHEY, SMNVEV (reference sequence). This CDR3 region has 16 residues. Trimming stripped 10 bases from V and 0 bases from J, with 19 bases between. Sequencing used immunoSEQ multiplex PCR; TCRdb keeps in-frame clones, though not all of them. In the table there are around 100,000 clones, under 95% of which are singletons. This sample comprised unstimulated CD8+ T cells sorted from spleen or lymph node cells, obtained before intestinal transplant. The receptor was derived from a human donor who received an intestinal transplant. The chain employs TRBV27 and TRBJ2-1; maybe TRBD2 (7 bases). CDR3 in amino acids: CATRIGGARSYNEQFF. The CDR3 bases are TGTGCCACCCGAATAGGGGGGGCCCGCTCCTACAATGAGCAGTTCTTC.